The sequence of this T cell receptor beta chain was determined in a study of T cells in Graves' hyperthyroidism and ophthalmopathy. This clonotype was picked up many times. Amplified regions were TCR beta CDR3 sequences from RNA transcripts. TCR CDR3 underwent first-round RT-PCR with the HTBI primer set. One entry per CDR3 protein, called by TCRdb with MiXCR from the multiplex PCR reads. The sample holds fewer than 500,000 distinct CDR3 sequences, about 13% seen once. V trimming: 6 bases; J trimming: 2 bases; junction bases outside the gene matches: 9. There are 16 residues in the CDR3. From germline, CDR1 is SEHNR and CDR2 FQNEAQ (reference sequence).

The sequencing input was blood. The receptor's source is a man aged 25-45 years with Graves' hyperthyroidism that later progressed to Graves' ophthalmopathy. J is TRBJ2-3 and V is TRBV7-9; 9 bases map to TRBD2. The DNA of the CDR3 is TGTGCCAGCAGGGAGGGAGGACTAGCGAACACAGATACGCAGTATTTT. Its translation is CASREGGLANTDTQYF. The complete variable domain, with remaining parts taken from reference TRBV7-9 and TRBJ2-3, reads DTGVSQNPRHKITKRGQNVTFRCDPISEHNRLYWYRQTLGQGPEFLTYFQNEAQLEKSRLLSDRFSAERPKGSFSTLEIQRTEQGDSAMYLCASREGGLANTDTQYFGPGTRLTVL.